This T cell receptor beta chain was retrieved from a study of blood T cell repertoires in COVID-19. Study-level background: Specimens from acute and convalescent COVID-19 originated in the United States, Italy and Spain. Nucleic acid was either cDNA or gDNA, and it came from T cells, B-cell-depleted T cells, or PBMCs.

In its sample, this clone was seen a few times. Original processing notes: The authors estimated nucleated cell counts from reference gene primer amplification. TCRdb keeps only in-frame clones here, not all; method: immunoSEQ multiplex PCR. The V and J calls and the clone size are those of that table, but D and trimming were determined from the DNA. The table has approximately 75,000 clones, more than 65% seen once; the top ten hold 25% to 30%. This CDR3 is 16 amino acids long. Trimming took 4 bases from V and 0 from J; bases not matched to a gene: 4. In germline, CDR1 is SEHNR, CDR2 FQNEAQ (reference sequence).

The rearrangement joins TRBV7-9 to TRBJ1-5; TRBD1 agrees at 9 bases. This clonotype was obtained from an elderly woman with active or convalescent COVID-19. Sample: peripheral blood. Here the CDR3 reads CASSSSQGASNQPQHF. The DNA for the CDR3 is TGTGCCAGCAGCTCATCACAGGGGGCTAGCAATCAGCCCCAGCATTTT.